The clone carrying this T cell receptor (beta chain) was recorded many times. The antigen is undetermined. The sample belongs to a study of T cells in Graves' hyperthyroidism and ophthalmopathy. General study results and limits: Most expanded thyroid clonotypes above 0.001 also appeared in blood.

Stable hyperthyroidism: no ophthalmopathy progression over 18 months of follow-up. Every diagnosis used clinical symptoms, serum thyroxine and TRAb, thyroid ultrasound and orbital computed tomography. Using RNA transcripts as the source, TCR beta CDR3 regions were amplified. In the first-round RT-PCR of the TCR CDR3, the HTBI primer set was used. TCRdb reprocessed the multiplex PCR reads via MiXCR and lists one record per CDR3 protein. The sample holds fewer than 750,000 distinct CDR3 sequences, about 43% seen once. The germline V gene has CDR1 ENHRY and CDR2 SYGVKD. The CDR3 has 15 residues. V was pared by 4 bases and J by 5 bases, with 16 bases between.

This clonotype originated in a woman under 30 with Graves' hyperthyroidism. The sequenced material came from peripheral blood or thyroid tissue (not recorded which). The chain couples TRBV10-3 to TRBJ2-3; tentative D call: TRBD2 (6 bases). CDR3 nucleotides: TGTGCCATCAGTGGGGGGGAACAGTCGGAAGATACGCAGTATTTT. This translates into CAISGGEQSEDTQYF.